The 16 T cell receptor beta chains below all came from one sample that was sequenced in a study of blood T cells in healthy people across ages (dated by TCRdb to the mid-2010s). The library was prepared using 5' RACE. The instrument given in TCRdb is Illumina HiSeq 2500. The second PCR ran for about 7 to 11 cycles and used a J-beta primer mix along with a sample-barcoded 5' primer. In TCRdb, the public reads were trimmed at Q25 with fastp and aligned with MiXCR, with productive beta chains retained. Each CDR3 protein gets just one entry, which takes the most common genes and DNA from the rows behind it. This sample is represented by some 750,000 distinct CDR3 sequences; 22% of them were singletons. Under 25% of the sample comes from the top ten. Sequenced: blood. These receptor sequences come from a man in his sixties or seventies in good health.

As regards this clonotype: The junction departs from germline at one end; a sequencing error may be responsible. The chain recombines TRBV7-9 with TRBJ2-4, with D possibly being TRBD1 or TRBD2 (5 bases each). The CDR3 is 15 residues long. Germline CDR1 SEHNR, CDR2 FQNEAQ (reference sequence). The DNA for the CDR3 is TGTGCCAGCGGCCTAGGGGAAGCGGCCAAAAACATTCAATACTTC. Protein sequence: CASGLGEAAKNIQYF.

A few counts support this clonotype. A much larger clone differs by one base, so this may be a read error. A read error is likely, as this CDR3 ends without the conserved phenylalanine or tryptophan. The chain carries TRBV29-1 and TRBJ1-1; no firm D call. CDR1 is SQVTM and CDR2 is ANQGSEA in the germline V gene. CDR3 length equals 10 residues. The V and J ends lost 7 bases and 5 bases respectively, with 8 bases between them. CDR3 sequence (DNA): TGCAGCGCCCGGAGGACTGAAGCTTTCTCT. Its translation is CSARRTEAFS.

V usage is TRBV29-1 and J usage is TRBJ2-1; 9 bases map to TRBD2. Per germline, CDR1 SQVTM and CDR2 ANQGSEA. This CDR3 contains 16 residues. V shed 3 bases, J shed 4 bases, and the junction held 10 bases outside the gene matches. The CDR3: CSVDFYAGGGYNEQFF. CDR3 sequence (DNA): TGCAGCGTTGATTTTTATGCGGGAGGGGGTTACAATGAGCAGTTCTTC.

In its sample, this clonotype was seen a few times. The chain links TRBV25-1 to TRBJ1-2; unclear D gene. With 2 bases removed from V and 1 base from J, the gap between germline ends came to 8 bases. The CDR3 spans 14 residues. Per germline, CDR1 MGHDK and CDR2 SYGVNS. The CDR3 nucleotides are TGTGCCAGCAGTGAAGCCACAGTTAACTATGGCTACACCTTC. This translates into CASSEATVNYGYTF.

The V call is TRBV20-1, the J call TRBJ2-3, with D perhaps TRBD2 (6 bases). Germline V CDR1 and CDR2: DFQATT, SNEGSKA (reference sequence). The V and J ends lost 5 bases and 8 bases respectively, with 14 bases between them. The CDR3 runs 12 residues. CDR3 bases: TGCAGTGCTCGGGACTCTTCAGCTACGCAGTATTTT. Protein: CSARDSSATQYF.

The rearrangement links TRBV20-1 to TRBJ2-1; TRBD2 agrees at 11 bases. V shed 6 bases, J shed 7 bases, and the junction held 5 bases outside the gene matches. There are 13 residues in the CDR3. Germline-derived CDR1 and CDR2 are DFQATT and SNEGSKA (reference sequence). The CDR3 DNA is TGCAGTGCAGGTAGCGGGAGGGTGAATGAGCAGTTCTTC. Protein product: CSAGSGRVNEQFF.

J is TRBJ2-3 and V is TRBV20-1; no clear D gene. CDR1 DFQATT and CDR2 SNEGSKA come from the germline V gene (reference sequence). The CDR3 consists of 13 residues. Trimming pared 2 bases from V and 2 bases from J, leaving 8 bases between. The chain's CDR3 is CSARPVSTDTQYF. In nucleotides, the CDR3 is TGCAGTGCTAGACCAGTTTCCACAGATACGCAGTATTTT.

This clonotype has a count of ten or more. V gene TRBV5-1 combines with J gene TRBJ1-1, with 8 bases aligning to TRBD1. V shed 0 bases and J 1 base; nucleotides not matched to a gene: 2. From germline, CDR1 is SGHRS and CDR2 YFSETQ. The CDR3 totals 15 residues. CDR3 coding DNA: TGCGCCAGCAGCTTGGGGGACAGGAAGAACACTGAAGCTTTCTTT. Residues: CASSLGDRKNTEAFF.

There are many counts of this clonotype. This chain links TRBV5-5 with TRBJ2-5, with D unclear. This CDR3 region has 13 residues. Between the trimmed V and J ends, which lost 0 bases and 3 bases, there was a span of 6 bases. In germline, CDR1 is SGHKS, CDR2 YYEKEE (reference sequence). CDR3 sequence reads: CASSLGSEETQYF. CDR3 bases: TGTGCCAGCAGCTTGGGGTCAGAAGAGACCCAGTACTTC.

V usage is TRBV6-5 and J usage is TRBJ2-3; 9 bases line up with TRBD2. Germline loops: CDR1 MNHEY, CDR2 SVGAGI. CDR3 length: 16 amino acids. The V and J ends lost 2 bases and 3 bases, in that order; junction bases with no gene match: 6. This chain's CDR3 is CASSYVSGRNTDTQYF. The DNA for the CDR3 is TGTGCCAGCAGTTACGTAAGCGGGAGGAATACAGATACGCAGTATTTT.

This clonotype showed up just a few times. The chain combines TRBV7-9 with TRBJ2-5, with a weak D call TRBD1 (5 bases). CDR1 SEHNR and CDR2 FQNEAQ come from the germline V gene (reference sequence). Trimming stripped 2 bases from V and 4 bases from J, with 17 bases between. The CDR3 sequence is 16 residues long. The DNA of the CDR3 is TGTGCCAGCAGCTTAAGCCCGACAGACGAGGTAGAGACCCAGTACTTC. It is translated as CASSLSPTDEVETQYF.

This chain uses TRBV28 with TRBJ2-7; 10 nucleotides line up with TRBD2. The CDR3 loop spans 17 amino acids. Germline trimming cut 4 bases from V and 4 bases from J; bases unmatched to any gene: 13. Germline V gene sequence: CDR1 MDHEN, CDR2 SYDVKM. The chain's CDR3 is CASSSGRLAGVYYEQYF. The CDR3 DNA sequence: TGTGCCAGCAGTTCCGGGAGGCTAGCGGGGGTGTATTACGAGCAGTACTTC. The full variable domain, rest sourced from reference TRBV28 and TRBJ2-7, is DVKVTQSSRYLVKRTGEKVFLECVQDMDHENMFWYRQDPGLGLRLIYFSYDVKMKEKGDIPEGYSVSREKKERFSLILESASTNQTSMYLCASSSGRLAGVYYEQYFGPGTRLTVT.

This clonotype was seen a few times. This chain joins TRBV7-9 and TRBJ2-7, with 10 bases aligning to TRBD2. Germline loops: CDR1 SEHNR, CDR2 FQNEAQ (reference sequence). The ends lost 8 bases at V and 3 bases at J; junction bases unmatched: 25. The CDR3 sequence is 20 residues long. The CDR3 is CASGPTLTGSASGGLYEQYF. As DNA, the CDR3 is TGTGCCAGCGGCCCGACCCTTACAGGGAGCGCTAGCGGGGGCCTCTACGAGCAGTACTTC.

V usage is TRBV6-2 or TRBV6-3 and J usage is TRBJ2-7; tentatively, D is TRBD1 or TRBD2 (5 bases each). This CDR3 is 13 amino acids long. Germline V gene lookup returns CDR1 MNHEY and CDR2 SVGEGT. CDR3 sequence: CASSSLPLGERYV. The CDR3 DNA reads as TGTGCCAGCAGTTCGTTACCTCTGGGGGAGCGGTACGTC.

V is TRBV7-9 and J is TRBJ2-5; no clear D gene. Looked up from germline, CDR1 is SEHNR and CDR2 is FQNEAQ (reference sequence). This CDR3 spans 12 amino acids. V lost 8 bases to trimming and J lost 5 bases, with 12 bases between them. The CDR3 region is CASFLHGETQYF. The CDR3 DNA sequence: TGTGCCAGCTTTCTACATGGGGAGACCCAGTACTTC.

This clonotype was counted a few times. The chain links TRBV6-1 to TRBJ2-5, with a tentative D call TRBD2 (5 bases). This CDR3 is built from 13 residues. The germline CDR1 and CDR2 sequences are MNHNS and SASEGT. V was clipped by 1 base and J by 2 bases, with 5 bases between them. DNA of the CDR3: TGTGCCAGCAGTGAAGGCGGGCAAGAGACCCAGTACTTC. This gives the protein CASSEGGQETQYF.